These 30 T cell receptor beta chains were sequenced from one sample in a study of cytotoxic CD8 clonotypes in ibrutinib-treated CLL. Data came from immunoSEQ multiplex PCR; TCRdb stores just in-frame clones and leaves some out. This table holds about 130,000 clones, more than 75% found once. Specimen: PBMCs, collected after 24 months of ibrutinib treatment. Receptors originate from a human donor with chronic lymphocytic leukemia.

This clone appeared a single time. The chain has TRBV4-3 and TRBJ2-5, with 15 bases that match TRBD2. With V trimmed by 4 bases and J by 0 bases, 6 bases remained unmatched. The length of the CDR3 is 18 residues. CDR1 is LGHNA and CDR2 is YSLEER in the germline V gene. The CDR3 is CASSPRTSGGADQETQYF. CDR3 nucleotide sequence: TGCGCCAGCAGCCCCCGGACTAGCGGGGGGGCGGACCAAGAGACCCAGTACTTC.

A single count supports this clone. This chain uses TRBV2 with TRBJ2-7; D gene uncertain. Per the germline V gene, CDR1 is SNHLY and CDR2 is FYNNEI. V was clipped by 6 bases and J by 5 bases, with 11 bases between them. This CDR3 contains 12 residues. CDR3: CASSAVPHEQYF. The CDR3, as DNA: TGTGCCAGCAGCGCTGTTCCCCACGAGCAGTACTTC.

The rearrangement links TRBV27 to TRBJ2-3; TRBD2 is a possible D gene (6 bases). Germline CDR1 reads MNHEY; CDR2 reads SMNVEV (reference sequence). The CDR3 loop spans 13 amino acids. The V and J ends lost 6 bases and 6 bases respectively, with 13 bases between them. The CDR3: CASRDWGEDTQYF. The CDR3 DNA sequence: TGTGCCAGCAGGGACTGGGGGGAGGATACGCAGTATTTT.

The DNA for the CDR3 is TGTGCCAGCAGTTCATCCGGGACAGGGGGGAGTTATGGCTACACCTTC. As protein: CASSSSGTGGSYGYTF. V and J are TRBV28 and TRBJ1-2, with TRBD1 matching over 11 bases. CDR3 length: 16 amino acids. The germline V gene has CDR1 MDHEN and CDR2 SYDVKM. V shed 4 bases, J shed 5 bases, and the junction held 9 bases outside the gene matches.

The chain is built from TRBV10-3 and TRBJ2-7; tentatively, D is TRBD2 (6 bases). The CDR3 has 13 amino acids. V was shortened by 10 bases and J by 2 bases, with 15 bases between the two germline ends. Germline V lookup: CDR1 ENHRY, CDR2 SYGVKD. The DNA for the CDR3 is TGTGCCACCGCGACGGGGGTTCCCTACGAGCAGTACTTC. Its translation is CATATGVPYEQYF.

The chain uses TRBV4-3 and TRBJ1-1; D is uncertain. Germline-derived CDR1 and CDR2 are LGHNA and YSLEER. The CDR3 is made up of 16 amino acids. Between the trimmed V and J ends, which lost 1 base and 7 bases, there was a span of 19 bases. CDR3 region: CASSQVLPSAPREAFF. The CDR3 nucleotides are TGCGCCAGCAGCCAAGTTCTCCCGAGTGCCCCCCGTGAAGCTTTCTTT.

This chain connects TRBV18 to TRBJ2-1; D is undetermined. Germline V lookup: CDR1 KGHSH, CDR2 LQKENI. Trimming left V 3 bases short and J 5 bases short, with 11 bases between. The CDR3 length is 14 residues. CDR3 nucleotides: TGTGCCAGCTCACCGACCCGGGCCAACAATGAGCAGTTCTTC. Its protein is CASSPTRANNEQFF.

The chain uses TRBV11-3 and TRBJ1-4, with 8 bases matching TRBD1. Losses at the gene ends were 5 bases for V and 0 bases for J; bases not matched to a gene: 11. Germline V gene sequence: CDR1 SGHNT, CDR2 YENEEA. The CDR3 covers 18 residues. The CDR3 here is CASSPETGVGATNEKLFF. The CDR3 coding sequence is TGTGCCAGCAGCCCGGAGACAGGGGTGGGGGCAACTAATGAAAAACTGTTTTTT.

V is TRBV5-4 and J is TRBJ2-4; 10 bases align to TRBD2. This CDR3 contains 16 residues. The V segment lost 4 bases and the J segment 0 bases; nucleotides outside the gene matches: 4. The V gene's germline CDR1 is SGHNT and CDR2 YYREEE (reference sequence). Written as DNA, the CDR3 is TGTGCCAGCAGCCCCGAGCGGGAGGGAGCCAAAAACATTCAGTACTTC. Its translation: CASSPEREGAKNIQYF.

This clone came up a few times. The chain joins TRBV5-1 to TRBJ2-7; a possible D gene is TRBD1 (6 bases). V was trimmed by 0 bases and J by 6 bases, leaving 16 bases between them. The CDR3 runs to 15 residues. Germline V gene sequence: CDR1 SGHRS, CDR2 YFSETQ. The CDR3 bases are TGCGCCAGCAGCTTGGCCGGGGCCGAGGGGGTCGAGCAGTACTTC. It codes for CASSLAGAEGVEQYF.

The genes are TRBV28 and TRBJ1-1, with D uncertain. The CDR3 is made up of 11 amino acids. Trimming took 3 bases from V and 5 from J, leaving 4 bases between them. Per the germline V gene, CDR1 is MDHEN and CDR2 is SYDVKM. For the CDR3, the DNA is TGTGCCAGCAGTTTCGTGACTGAAGCTTTCTTT. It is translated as CASSFVTEAFF.

CDR3 amino acids: CASSQARQGGLSREKLFF. The CDR3, as DNA: TGCGCCAGCAGCCAGGCGCGGCAGGGCGGTTTAAGTCGTGAAAAACTGTTTTTT. This chain links TRBV5-1 with TRBJ1-4, with D possibly being TRBD1 (5 bases). CDR3 size: 18 residues. Between the trimmed V and J ends, which lost 4 bases and 7 bases, there was a span of 26 bases. CDR1 is SGHRS, CDR2 YFSETQ, per germline.

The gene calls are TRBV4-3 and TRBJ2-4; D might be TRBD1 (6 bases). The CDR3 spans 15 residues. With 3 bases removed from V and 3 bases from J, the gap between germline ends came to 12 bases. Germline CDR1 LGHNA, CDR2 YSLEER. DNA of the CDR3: TGCGCCAGCAGCCAGCACATAGGGGGCAAAAACATTCAGTACTTC. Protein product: CASSQHIGGKNIQYF.

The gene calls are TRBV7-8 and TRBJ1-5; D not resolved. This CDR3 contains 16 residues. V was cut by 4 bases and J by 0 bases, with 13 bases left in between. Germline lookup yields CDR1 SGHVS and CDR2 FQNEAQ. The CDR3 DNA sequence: TGTGCCAGCAGCTCTTACCGGTCCGTTAGCAATCAGCCCCAGCATTTT. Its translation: CASSSYRSVSNQPQHF.

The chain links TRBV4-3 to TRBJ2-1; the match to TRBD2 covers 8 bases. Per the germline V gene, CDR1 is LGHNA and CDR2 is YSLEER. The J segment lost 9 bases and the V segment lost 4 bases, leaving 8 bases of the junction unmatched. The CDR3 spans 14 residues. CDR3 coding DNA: TGCGCCAGCAGCCGGGGGCTAGCGGGTAGTGAGCAGTTCTTC. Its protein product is CASSRGLAGSEQFF.

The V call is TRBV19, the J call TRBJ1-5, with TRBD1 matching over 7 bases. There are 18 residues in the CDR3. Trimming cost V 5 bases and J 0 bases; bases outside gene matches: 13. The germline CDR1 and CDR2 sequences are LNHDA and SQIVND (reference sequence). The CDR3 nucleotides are TGTGCCAGTAGTTCCCCCCCCGGGACAGTGACTAGCAATCAGCCCCAGCATTTT. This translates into CASSSPPGTVTSNQPQHF.

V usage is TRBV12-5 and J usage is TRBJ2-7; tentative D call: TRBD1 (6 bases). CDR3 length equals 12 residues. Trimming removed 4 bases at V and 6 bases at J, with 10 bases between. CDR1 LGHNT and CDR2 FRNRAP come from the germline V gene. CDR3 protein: CASGWGTREQYF. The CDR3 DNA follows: TGTGCTAGTGGTTGGGGGACACGCGAGCAGTACTTC.

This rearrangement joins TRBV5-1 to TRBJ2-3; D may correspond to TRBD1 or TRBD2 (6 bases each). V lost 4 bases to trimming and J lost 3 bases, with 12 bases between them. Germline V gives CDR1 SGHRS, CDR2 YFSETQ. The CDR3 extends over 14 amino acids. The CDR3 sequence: CASSPRGPTDTQYF. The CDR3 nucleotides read TGCGCCAGCAGCCCCCGGGGGCCGACAGATACGCAGTATTTT.

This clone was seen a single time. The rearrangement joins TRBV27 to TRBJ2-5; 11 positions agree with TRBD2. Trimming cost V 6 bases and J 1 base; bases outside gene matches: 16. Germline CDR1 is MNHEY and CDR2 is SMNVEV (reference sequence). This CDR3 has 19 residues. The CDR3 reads CASRPGTSGPSTGQETQYF. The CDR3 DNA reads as TGTGCCAGCAGACCCGGGACTAGCGGACCTTCGACCGGCCAAGAGACCCAGTACTTC.

The CDR3: CASSPLPTGNSPLHF. CDR3 bases: TGTGCCAGCAGCCCACTACCGACAGGGAACTCACCCCTCCACTTT. The V call is TRBV9, the J call TRBJ1-6, with 7 bases fitting TRBD1. The CDR3 runs 15 residues. V shed 4 bases and J 10 bases; nucleotides not matched to a gene: 11. CDR1 SGDLS and CDR2 YYNGEE come from the germline V gene.

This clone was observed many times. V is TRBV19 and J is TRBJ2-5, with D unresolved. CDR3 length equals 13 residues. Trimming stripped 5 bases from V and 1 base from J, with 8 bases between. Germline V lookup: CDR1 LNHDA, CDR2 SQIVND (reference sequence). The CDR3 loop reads CASSGQAQETQYF. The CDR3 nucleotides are TGTGCCAGTAGTGGGCAGGCCCAAGAGACCCAGTACTTC.

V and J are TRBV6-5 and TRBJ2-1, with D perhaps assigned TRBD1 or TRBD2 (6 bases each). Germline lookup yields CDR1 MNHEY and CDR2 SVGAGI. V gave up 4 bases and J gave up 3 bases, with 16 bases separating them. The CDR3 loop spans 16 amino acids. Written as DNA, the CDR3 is TGTGCCAGCAGTTTGGGGGGCGGAAGGGGCTACAATGAGCAGTTCTTC. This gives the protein CASSLGGGRGYNEQFF.

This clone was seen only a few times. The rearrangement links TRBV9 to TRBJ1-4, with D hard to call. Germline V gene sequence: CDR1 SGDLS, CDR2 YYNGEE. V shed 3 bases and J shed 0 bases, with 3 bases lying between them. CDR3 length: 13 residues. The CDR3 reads CASSDATNEKLFF. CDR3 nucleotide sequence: TGTGCCAGCAGCGATGCAACTAATGAAAAACTGTTTTTT.

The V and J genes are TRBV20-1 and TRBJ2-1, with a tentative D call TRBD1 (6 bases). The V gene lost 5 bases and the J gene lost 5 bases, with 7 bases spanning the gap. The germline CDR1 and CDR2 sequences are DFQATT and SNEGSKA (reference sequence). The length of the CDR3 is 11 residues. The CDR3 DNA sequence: TGCAGTGCTGACAGGCACAATGAGCAGTTCTTC. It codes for CSADRHNEQFF.

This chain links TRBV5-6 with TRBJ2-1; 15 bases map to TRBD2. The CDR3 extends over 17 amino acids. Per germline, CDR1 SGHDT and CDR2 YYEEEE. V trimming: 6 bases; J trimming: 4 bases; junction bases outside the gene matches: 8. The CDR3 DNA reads TGTGCCAGCACCAGGACTAGCGGGAGGGTGGGGTACAATGAGCAGTTCTTC. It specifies CASTRTSGRVGYNEQFF.

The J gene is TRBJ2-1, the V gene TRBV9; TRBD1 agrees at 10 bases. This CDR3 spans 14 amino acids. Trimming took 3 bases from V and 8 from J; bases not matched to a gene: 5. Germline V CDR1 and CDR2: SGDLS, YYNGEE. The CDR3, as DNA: TGTGCCAGCAGCGGGGGACAGGGGAGCGATGAGCAGTTCTTC. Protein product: CASSGGQGSDEQFF.

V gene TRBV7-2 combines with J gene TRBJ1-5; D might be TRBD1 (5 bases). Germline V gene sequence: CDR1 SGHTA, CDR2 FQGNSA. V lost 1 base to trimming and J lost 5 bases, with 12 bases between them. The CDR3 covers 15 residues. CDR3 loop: CASSLGGSTYQPQHF. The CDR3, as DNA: TGTGCCAGCAGCTTAGGGGGGAGCACTTATCAGCCCCAGCATTTT.

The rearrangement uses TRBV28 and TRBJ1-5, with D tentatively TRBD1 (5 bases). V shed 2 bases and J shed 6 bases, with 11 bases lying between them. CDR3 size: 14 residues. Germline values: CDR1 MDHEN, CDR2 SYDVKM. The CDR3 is CASSLVDSGQPQHF. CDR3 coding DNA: TGTGCCAGCAGTTTAGTTGACAGCGGTCAGCCCCAGCATTTT.

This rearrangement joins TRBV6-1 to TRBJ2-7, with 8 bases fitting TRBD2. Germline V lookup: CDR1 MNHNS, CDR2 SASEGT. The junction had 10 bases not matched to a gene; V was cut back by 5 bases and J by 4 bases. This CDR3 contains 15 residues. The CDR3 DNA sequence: TGTGCCAGCAGTTCCCGGGGGGGGGCTGGATACGAGCAGTACTTC. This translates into CASSSRGGAGYEQYF.

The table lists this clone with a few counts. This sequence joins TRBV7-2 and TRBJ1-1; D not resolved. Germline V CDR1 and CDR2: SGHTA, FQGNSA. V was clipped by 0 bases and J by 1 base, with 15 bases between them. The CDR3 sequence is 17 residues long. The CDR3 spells CASSLAVSVSKNTEAFF. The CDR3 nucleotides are TGTGCCAGCAGCTTAGCGGTTTCGGTCAGTAAGAACACTGAAGCTTTCTTT.